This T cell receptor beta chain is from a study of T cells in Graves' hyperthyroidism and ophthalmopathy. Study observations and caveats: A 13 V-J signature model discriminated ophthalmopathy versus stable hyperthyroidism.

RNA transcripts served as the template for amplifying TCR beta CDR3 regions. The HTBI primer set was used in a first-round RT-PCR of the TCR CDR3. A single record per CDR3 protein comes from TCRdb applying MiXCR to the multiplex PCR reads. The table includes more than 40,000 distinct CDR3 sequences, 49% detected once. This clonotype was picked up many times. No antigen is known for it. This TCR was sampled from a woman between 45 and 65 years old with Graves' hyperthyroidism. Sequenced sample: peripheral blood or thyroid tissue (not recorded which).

DNA of the CDR3: TGCGCCAGCAGCCAGGGGACTAGCGGGAGGGTATTCCGTAGCGAGCAGTACTTC. This codes for CASSQGTSGRVFRSEQYF. The chain is built from TRBV4-1 and TRBJ2-7, with TRBD2 matching over 16 bases. The trim removed 3 bases at V and 6 bases at J, leaving 11 bases unmatched. Germline loops: CDR1 MGHRA, CDR2 YSYEKL. The CDR3 runs 18 residues.